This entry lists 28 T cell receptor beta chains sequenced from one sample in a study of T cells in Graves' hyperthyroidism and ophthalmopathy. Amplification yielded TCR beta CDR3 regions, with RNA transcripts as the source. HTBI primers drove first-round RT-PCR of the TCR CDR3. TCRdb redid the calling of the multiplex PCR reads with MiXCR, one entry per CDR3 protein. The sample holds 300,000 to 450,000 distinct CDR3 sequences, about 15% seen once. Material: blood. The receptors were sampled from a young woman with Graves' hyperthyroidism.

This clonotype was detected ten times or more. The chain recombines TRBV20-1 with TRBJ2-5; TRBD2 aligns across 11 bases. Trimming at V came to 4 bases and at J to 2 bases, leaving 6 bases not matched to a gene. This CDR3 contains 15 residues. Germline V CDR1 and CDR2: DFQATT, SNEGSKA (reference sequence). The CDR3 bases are TGCAGTGCTATAAAGACTAGCGGGAAACAAGAGACCCAGTACTTC. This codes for CSAIKTSGKQETQYF.

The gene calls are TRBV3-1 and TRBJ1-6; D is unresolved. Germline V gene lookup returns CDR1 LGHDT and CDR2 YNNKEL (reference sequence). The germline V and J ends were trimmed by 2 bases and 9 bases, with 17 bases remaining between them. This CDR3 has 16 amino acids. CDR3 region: CASSQTPLGSSSPLHF. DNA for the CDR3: TGTGCCAGCAGCCAAACTCCCTTGGGAAGTAGTTCACCCCTCCACTTT.

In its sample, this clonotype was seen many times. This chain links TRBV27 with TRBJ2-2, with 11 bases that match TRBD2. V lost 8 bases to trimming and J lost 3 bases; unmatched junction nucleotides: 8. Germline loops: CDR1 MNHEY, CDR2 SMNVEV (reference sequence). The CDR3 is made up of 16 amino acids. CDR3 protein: CASGLSGLADTGELFF. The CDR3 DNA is TGTGCCAGCGGTCTCTCGGGACTAGCGGACACCGGGGAGCTGTTTTTT.

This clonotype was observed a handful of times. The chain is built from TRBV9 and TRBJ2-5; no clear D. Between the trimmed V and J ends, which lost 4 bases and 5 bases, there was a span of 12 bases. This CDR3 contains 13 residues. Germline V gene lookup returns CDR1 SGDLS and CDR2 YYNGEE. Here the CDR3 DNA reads TGTGCCAGCAGCAATCTAGGAGCGGAGACCCAGTACTTC. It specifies CASSNLGAETQYF.

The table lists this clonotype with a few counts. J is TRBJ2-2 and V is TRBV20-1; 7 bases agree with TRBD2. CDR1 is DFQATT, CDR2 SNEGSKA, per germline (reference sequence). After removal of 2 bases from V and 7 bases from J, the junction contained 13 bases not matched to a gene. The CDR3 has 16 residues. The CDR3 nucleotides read TGCAGTGCTAGAATTGCGGGAGTACATTTGGGCGGGGAGCTGTTTTTT. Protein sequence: CSARIAGVHLGGELFF.

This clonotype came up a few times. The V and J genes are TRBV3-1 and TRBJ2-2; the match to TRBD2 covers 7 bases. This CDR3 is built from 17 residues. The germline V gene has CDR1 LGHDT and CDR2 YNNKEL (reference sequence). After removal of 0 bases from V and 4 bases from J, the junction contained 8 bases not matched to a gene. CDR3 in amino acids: CASSQDRLAASTGELFF. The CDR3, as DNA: TGTGCCAGCAGCCAAGATCGCCTAGCGGCGAGCACCGGGGAGCTGTTTTTT.

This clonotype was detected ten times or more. CDR3: CASTTRGSGSNQPQHF. In DNA, the CDR3 is TGTGCCAGCACTACGCGGGGGTCTGGAAGCAATCAGCCCCAGCATTTT. The chain has TRBV2 and TRBJ1-5; weak D call: TRBD1 (5 bases). The V end lost 7 bases, the J end lost 1 base, and 17 bases lay between the germline ends. The CDR3 runs 16 residues. Germline V gene lookup returns CDR1 SNHLY and CDR2 FYNNEI.

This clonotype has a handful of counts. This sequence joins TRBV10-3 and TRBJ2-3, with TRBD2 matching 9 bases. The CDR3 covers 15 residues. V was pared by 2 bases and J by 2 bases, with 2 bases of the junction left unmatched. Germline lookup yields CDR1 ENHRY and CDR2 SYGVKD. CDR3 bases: TGTGCCATCAGTGAGCTAGCGGGAAACACAGATACGCAGTATTTT. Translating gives CAISELAGNTDTQYF.

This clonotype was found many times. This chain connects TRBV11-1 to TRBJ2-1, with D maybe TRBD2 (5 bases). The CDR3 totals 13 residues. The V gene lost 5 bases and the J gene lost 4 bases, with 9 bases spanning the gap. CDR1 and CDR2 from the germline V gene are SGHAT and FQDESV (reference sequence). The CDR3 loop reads CASSLGIYNEQFF. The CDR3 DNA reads TGTGCCAGCAGCCTCGGGATTTACAATGAGCAGTTCTTC. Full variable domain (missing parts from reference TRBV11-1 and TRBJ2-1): EAEVAQSPRYKITEKSQAVAFWCDPISGHATLYWYRQILGQGPELLVQFQDESVVDDSQLPKDRFSAERLKGVDSTLKIQPAELGDSAMYLCASSLGIYNEQFFGPGTRLTVL.

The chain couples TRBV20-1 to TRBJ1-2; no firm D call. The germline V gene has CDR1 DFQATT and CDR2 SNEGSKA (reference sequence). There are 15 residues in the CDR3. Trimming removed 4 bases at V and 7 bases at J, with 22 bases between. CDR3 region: CSATPGGVRLFGYTF. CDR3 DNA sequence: TGCAGTGCTACCCCGGGTGGTGTACGGTTGTTTGGCTACACCTTC.

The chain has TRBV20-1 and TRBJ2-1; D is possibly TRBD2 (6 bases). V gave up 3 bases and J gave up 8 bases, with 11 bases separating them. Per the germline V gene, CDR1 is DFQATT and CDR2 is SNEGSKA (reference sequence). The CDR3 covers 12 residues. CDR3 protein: CSASPGSDEQFF. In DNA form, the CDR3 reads TGCAGTGCTAGTCCCGGGAGTGATGAGCAGTTCTTC.

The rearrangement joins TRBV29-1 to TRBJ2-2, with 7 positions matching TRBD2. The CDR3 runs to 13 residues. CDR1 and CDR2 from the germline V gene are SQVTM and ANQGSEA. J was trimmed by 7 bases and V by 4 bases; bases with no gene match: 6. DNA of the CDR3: TGCAGCGTTGGGGCGGGAGCGGACGGGGAGCTGTTTTTT. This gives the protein CSVGAGADGELFF.

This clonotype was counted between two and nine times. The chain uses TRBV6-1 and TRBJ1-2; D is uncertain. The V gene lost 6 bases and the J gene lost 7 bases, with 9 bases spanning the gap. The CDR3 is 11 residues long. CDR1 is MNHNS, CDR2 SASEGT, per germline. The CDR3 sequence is CASSGDSGYTF. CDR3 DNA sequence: TGTGCCAGCAGCGGGGATAGTGGCTACACCTTC.

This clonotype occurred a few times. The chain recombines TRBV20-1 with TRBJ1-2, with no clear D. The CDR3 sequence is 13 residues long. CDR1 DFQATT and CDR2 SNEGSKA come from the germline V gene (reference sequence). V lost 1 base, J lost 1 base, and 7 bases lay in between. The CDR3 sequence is CSARVDYNYGYTF. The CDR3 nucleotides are TGCAGTGCTAGAGTTGACTATAACTATGGCTACACCTTC.

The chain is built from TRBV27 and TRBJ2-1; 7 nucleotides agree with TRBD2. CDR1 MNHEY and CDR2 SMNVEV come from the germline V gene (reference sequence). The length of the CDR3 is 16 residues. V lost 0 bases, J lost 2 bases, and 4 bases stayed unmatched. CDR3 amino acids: CASSLSARGAYNEQFF. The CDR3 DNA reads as TGTGCCAGCAGTTTATCCGCTCGGGGGGCCTACAATGAGCAGTTCTTC.

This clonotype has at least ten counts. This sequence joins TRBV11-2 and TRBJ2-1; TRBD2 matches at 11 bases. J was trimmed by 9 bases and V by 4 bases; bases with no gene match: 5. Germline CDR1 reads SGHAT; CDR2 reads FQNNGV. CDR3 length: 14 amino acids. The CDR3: CASSYSGRGSEQFF. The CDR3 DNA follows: TGTGCCAGCAGCTATAGCGGGAGGGGCAGTGAGCAGTTCTTC.

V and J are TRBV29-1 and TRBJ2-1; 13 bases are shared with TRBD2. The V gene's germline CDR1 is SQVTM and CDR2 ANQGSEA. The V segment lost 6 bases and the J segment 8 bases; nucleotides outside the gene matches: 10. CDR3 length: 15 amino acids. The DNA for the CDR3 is TGCAGCGTCGCACTAGCGGGAGGGGGAATGGATGAGCAGTTCTTC. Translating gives CSVALAGGGMDEQFF.

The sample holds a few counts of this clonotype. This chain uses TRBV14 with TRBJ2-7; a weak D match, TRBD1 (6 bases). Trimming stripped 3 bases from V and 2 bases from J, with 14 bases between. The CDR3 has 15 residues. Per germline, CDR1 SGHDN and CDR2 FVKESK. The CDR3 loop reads CASSHIQGNPYEQYF. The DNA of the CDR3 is TGTGCCAGCAGCCATATACAGGGTAACCCCTACGAGCAGTACTTC.

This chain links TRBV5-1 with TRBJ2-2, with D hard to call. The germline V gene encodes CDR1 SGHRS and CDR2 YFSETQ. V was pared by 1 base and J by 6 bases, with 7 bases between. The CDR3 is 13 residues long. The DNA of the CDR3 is TGCGCCAGCAGCTTGCCAGGCGCCGGGGAGCTGTTTTTT. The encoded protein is CASSLPGAGELFF.

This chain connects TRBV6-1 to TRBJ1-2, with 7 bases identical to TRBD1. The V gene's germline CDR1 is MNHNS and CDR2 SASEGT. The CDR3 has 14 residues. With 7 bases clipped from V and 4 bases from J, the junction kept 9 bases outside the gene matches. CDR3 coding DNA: TGTGCCAGCACCCAGGCAGGGGGACGCTATGGCTACACCTTC. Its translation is CASTQAGGRYGYTF.

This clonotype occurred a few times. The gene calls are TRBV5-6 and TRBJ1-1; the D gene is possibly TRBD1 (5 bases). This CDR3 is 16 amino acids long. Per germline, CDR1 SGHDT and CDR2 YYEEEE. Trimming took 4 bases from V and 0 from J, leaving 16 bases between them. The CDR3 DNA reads TGTGCCAGCAGCCAGAAATCCCGGGGCATGAACACTGAAGCTTTCTTT. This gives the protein CASSQKSRGMNTEAFF.

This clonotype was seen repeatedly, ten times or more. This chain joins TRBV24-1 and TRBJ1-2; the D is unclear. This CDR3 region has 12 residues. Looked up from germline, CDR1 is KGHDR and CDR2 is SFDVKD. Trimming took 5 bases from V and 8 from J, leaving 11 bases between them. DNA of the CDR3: TGTGCCACCAGTGTAGGGTCTCGAGGCTACACCTTC. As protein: CATSVGSRGYTF.

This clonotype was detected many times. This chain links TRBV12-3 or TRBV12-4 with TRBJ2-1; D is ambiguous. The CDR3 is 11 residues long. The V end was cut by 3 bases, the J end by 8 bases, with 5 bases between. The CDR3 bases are TGTGCCAGCAGTTTTGAGGATGAGCAGTTCTTC. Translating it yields CASSFEDEQFF.

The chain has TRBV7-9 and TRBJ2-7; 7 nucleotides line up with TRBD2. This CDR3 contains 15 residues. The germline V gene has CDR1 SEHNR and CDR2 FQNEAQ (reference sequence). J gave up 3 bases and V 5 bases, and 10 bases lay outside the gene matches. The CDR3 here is CASSPTSGRVYEQYF. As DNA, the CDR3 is TGTGCCAGCAGCCCCACCTCGGGGAGGGTCTACGAGCAGTACTTC.

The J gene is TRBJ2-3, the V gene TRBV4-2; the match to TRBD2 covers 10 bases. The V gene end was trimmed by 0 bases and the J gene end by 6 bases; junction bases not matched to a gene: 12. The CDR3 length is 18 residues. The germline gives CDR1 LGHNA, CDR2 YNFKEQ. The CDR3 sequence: CASSQDGSLAGVRDTQYF. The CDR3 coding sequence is TGTGCCAGCAGCCAAGATGGTAGTCTAGCGGGAGTGAGGGATACGCAGTATTTT.

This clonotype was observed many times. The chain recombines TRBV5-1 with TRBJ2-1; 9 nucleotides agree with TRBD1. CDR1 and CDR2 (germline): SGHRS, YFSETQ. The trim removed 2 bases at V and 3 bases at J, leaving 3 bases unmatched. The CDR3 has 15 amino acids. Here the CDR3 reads CASSFTGGDYNEQFF. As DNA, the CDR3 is TGCGCCAGCAGCTTTACAGGGGGCGACTACAATGAGCAGTTCTTC.

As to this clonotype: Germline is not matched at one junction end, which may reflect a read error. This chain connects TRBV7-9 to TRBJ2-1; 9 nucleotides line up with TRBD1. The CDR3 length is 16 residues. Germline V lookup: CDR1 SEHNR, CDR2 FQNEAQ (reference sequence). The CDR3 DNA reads TGTGTCAGCAGTCGAAACGGGGACAGGGCCGCCAATGAGCAGTTCTTC. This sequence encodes CVSSRNGDRAANEQFF.

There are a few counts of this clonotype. CDR3 sequence (DNA): TGCAGTGCTGGAACGGGAGTGGCGGACAGGGGGTTCAGTAGATCCTACAATGAGCAGTTCTTC. Translated: CSAGTGVADRGFSRSYNEQFF. The rearrangement links TRBV20-1 to TRBJ2-1, with 10 bases lining up with TRBD1. With V trimmed by 5 bases and J by 1 base, 23 bases remained unmatched. Germline CDR1 is DFQATT and CDR2 is SNEGSKA (reference sequence). CDR3 size: 21 residues.